This T cell receptor (beta chain) was recovered during a study of T cell responses to AZD1222 COVID-19 vaccine (dated by TCRdb to the early 2020s). Describing the broader study: Because spike-specific TCR depth and breadth did not differ between the two schedules, AZD1222 recipients who got a second dose at roughly 4 weeks were pooled with those who got a second dose at roughly 12 weeks. TCR sequencing was performed for 230 to 250 trial participants, of whom approximately 200 were given two doses of AZD1222 and around 26 were given two doses of MenACWY control vaccine. Trial participants were enrolled by age into subgroups of 18-55, 56-69 and 70-plus years, and about 150, 27 and 61 TCR-sequenced participants, respectively, were included in these subgroups.

Taken with the paper, the label for time point translates to: baseline before first vaccination. Samples from vaccinated people were obtained from the UK trials COV001 and COV002, which included a single-blind randomized controlled phase 2/3 trial of AZD1222 (ChAdOx1 nCoV-19) in healthy adults. Trial participant PBMC samples were collected at day 0 and day 28 after the second dose for TCRbeta chain sequencing. The CDR3 regions of human TCRbeta chains were analyzed by immunosequencing. For the original study's pipeline: TCRs in the repertoires were matched against a reference library of SARS-CoV-2-specific TCRs that had been generated with the MIRA antigen-specificity platform. Breadth was defined as the fraction of unique TCRs that were SARS-CoV-2-associated, and depth was defined as the fraction of total T cells that were SARS-CoV-2-associated. Using the MIRA data, each spike-specific TCR was mapped to the spike region that the TCR reacts to and placed in a CD4 or CD8 class. Log10-transformed breadth and depth values were compared by one-way ANOVA with Sidak's multiple comparisons tests. The clones in this table, taken by TCRdb from immuneACCESS, are in-frame only. Not every clone is retained; where verified, under half of the shortfall comes from an unresolved V gene, and the cause of the rest is unknown. V, J and clone size were drawn from that table, and D and trimming were deduced from the DNA. Across this sample there are fewer than 200,000 clones, with roughly nine tenths seen only once. Approximately 1.6% of the sample belongs to the ten largest clones.

Overall study results and their limits: Conclusions about previously exposed vaccinees are limited because only five or six AZD1222 recipients were SARS-CoV-2 seropositive at baseline. Because no samples from the day 14 peak response were available, repertoires could be characterized only after the peak T cell response. Reportedly, almost half of the unique spike-specific TCRs recognized epitopes lying outside the regions that are mutated in the B.1.351 and B.1.1.7 variants. The whole spike protein was spanned by vaccine-associated CD4 TCRs, and dominant responses were seen in regions 160-218 and 743-854. Spike-specific TCR breadth and depth rose significantly after two AZD1222 doses compared with day 0 and with MenACWY recipients. In the small 56-69-year group, the increase in depth fell short of significance, most likely because of low power. Participants were mostly white British, with more females than males. The authors suggested clonal diversity may have been underestimated.

Relative to germline, V is 1 base shorter and J is 2 bases shorter, with 12 bases between their ends. The CDR3 runs 15 amino acids, cysteine and phenylalanine included. Only the CDR3 region is kept as DNA, spanning 45 bases read in frame from base 1. The germline V gene (reference sequence) provides CDR1 LNHDA and CDR2 SQIVND. A word on this clone: It has no known antigen specificity. The input lacks base qualities; no much larger clone sits a single base away.

The rearrangement combines TRBV19 with TRBJ2-7; possibly the D gene is TRBD1, per 5 matching bases. The specimen was peripheral blood, collected on day 0 of AZD1222 vaccination. This TCR derives from an adult in good health. The nucleotide sequence reads as follows: TGTGCCAGTAGTATAGGTTCAGGGAAAGCCTACGAGCAGTACTTC. It translates as CASSIGSGKAYEQYF.